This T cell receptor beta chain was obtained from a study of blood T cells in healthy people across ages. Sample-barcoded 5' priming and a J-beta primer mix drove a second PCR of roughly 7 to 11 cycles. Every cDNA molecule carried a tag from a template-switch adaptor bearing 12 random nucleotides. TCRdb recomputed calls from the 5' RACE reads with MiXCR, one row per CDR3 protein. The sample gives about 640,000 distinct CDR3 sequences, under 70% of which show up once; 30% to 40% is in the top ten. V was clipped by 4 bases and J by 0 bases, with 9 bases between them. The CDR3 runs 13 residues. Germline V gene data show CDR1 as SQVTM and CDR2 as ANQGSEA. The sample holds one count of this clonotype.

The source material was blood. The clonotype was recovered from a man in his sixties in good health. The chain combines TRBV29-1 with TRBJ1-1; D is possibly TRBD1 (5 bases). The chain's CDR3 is CSVGQLMNTEAFF. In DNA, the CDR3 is TGCAGCGTTGGACAGCTTATGAACACTGAAGCTTTCTTT.